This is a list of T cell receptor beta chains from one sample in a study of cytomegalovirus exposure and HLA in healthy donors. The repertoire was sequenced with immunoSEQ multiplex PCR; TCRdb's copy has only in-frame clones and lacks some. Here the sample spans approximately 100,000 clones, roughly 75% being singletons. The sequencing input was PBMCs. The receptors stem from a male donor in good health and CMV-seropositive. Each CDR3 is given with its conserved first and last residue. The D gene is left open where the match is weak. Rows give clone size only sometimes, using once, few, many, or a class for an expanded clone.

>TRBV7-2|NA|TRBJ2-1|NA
TGTGCCAGCAGCTTAAGGGCGGGGGCCAACAATGAGCAGTTCTTC
CASSLRAGANNEQFF
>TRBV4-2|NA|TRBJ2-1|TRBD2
TGTGCCAGCAGCCAAGTAACGGGGGGGCGTTACAATGAGCAGTTCTTC
CASSQVTGGRYNEQFF
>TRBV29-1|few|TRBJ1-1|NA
TGCAGCTCTCAAAGGGGGACTGAAGCTTTCTTT
CSSQRGTEAFF
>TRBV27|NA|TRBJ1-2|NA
TGTGCCAGCAGTCGAACAGGGTTTGGCTATGGCTACACCTTC
CASSRTGFGYGYTF
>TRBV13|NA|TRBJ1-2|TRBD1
TGTGCCAGCAGCTCCGAAGGACAGGGAAAGTATGGCTACACCTTC
CASSSEGQGKYGYTF
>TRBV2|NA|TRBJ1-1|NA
TGTGCCAGCAGTGAGGGCTGGAACACTGAAGCTTTCTTT
CASSEGWNTEAFF
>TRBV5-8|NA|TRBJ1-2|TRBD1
TGTGCCAGCAGGCACAGGGGGGGTGGCTACACCTTC
CASRHRGGGYTF
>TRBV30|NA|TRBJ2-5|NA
TGTGCCTGGATACAGGGCGGGGAGACCCAGTACTTC
CAWIQGGETQYF
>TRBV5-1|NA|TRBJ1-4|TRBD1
TGCGCCAGCAGCCCCCGGACAGGGGCGGAGGAAAAACTGTTTTTT
CASSPRTGAEEKLFF
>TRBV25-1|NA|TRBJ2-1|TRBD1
TGTGCCAGCAGTGCCTCGGATGGACAGGGTTGGAATGAGCAGTTCTTC
CASSASDGQGWNEQFF
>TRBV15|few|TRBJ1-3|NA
TGTGCCACCAGCAGAGATCGAGCCCTCGGAAACACCATATATTTT
CATSRDRALGNTIYF
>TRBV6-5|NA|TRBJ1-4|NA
TGTGCCAGCAGTTACGAACAGGGTGAAAAACTGTTTTTT
CASSYEQGEKLFF
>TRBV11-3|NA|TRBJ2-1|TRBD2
TGTGCCAGCAGCTCTACTAGCGGGGTTAATGAGCAGTTCTTC
CASSSTSGVNEQFF
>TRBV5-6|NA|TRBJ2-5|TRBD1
TGTGCCAGCAGCCTTTTTGGACAGGGGCAGGAGGAGACCCAGTACTTC
CASSLFGQGQEETQYF
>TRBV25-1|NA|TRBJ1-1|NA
TGTGTCAGCAGTCGGGGGAACACTGAAGCTTTCTTT
CVSSRGNTEAFF
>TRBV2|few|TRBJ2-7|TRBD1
TGTGCCAGCAGTGTAGGACAGGGTTACGAGCAGTACTTC
CASSVGQGYEQYF
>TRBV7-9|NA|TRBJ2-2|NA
TGTGCCAGCAGCTTCCTAAGGGACTGGTTCACCGGGGAGCTGTTTTTT
CASSFLRDWFTGELFF
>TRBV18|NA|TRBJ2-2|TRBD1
TGTGCCAGCTCACTACTAGGACAGGCCACGAACACCGGGGAGCTGTTTTTT
CASSLLGQATNTGELFF
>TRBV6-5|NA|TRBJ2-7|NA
TGTGCCAGCAGTGCCCAGGGCACCTACGAGCAGTACTTC
CASSAQGTYEQYF
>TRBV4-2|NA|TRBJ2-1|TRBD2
TGTGCCAGCAGCCAGACTAGCGGGGGGAACTACAATGAGCAGTTCTTC
CASSQTSGGNYNEQFF
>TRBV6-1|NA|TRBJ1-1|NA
TGTGCCAGCAGTGGAAACTGTCGAGCTTTCTTT
CASSGNCRAFF
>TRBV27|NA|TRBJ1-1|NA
TGTGCCAGCAGTTCCCGAAAAAGGGGTATCCCCATGAACACTGAAGCTTTCTTT
CASSSRKRGIPMNTEAFF
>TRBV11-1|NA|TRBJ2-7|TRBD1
TGTGCCAGCAGCTTACCGGGACAGGGCTTCTACGAGCAGTACTTC
CASSLPGQGFYEQYF
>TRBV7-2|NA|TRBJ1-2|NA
TGTGCCAGCAGCTTAAAACAGGGACCCTATGGCTACACCTTC
CASSLKQGPYGYTF
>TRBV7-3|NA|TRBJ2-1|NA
TGTGCCAGCAGCGCGGACACTCCCGAGGAGCAGTTCTTC
CASSADTPEEQFF
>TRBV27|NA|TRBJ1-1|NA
TGTGCCAGCAGATTTAGGAGGGCGAACACTGAAGCTTTCTTT
CASRFRRANTEAFF
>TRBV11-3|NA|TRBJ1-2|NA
TGTGCCAGCAGCTTGTTCGGAGGATATGGCTACACCTTC
CASSLFGGYGYTF
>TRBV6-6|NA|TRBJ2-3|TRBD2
TGTGCCAGCAGTTTCGGACTAGCAGATACGCAGTATTTT
CASSFGLADTQYF
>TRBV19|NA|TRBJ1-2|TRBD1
TGTGCCAGTAACGGACAGGGGTCGGGTGGCTACACCTTC
CASNGQGSGGYTF
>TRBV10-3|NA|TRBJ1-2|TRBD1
TGTGCCATCAGTGAAAGACAGGGGGTGAATCATGGCTACACCTTC
CAISERQGVNHGYTF
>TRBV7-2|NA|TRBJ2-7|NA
TGTGCCAGCAGCTTTGGCGGGGCGAGCTCCTACGAGCAGTACTTC
CASSFGGASSYEQYF
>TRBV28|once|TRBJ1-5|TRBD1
TGTGCCAGCAGCCAGGGACAGGGAGATCAGCCCCAGCATTTT
CASSQGQGDQPQHF
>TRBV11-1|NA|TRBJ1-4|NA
TGTGCCAGCAGCTTAGAGGGGAAGCACAATGAAAAACTGTTTTTT
CASSLEGKHNEKLFF
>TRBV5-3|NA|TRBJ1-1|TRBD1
TGTGCCAGAAGCCGAGACAGGGGGCGGCTCAACATCATACCCAACACTGAAGCTTTCTTT
CARSRDRGRLNIIPNTEAFF
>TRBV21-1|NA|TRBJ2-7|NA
TGTGCCAGCAGCAGACAGCGCCCTTACACGTCCTACGAGCAGTACTTC
CASSRQRPYTSYEQYF
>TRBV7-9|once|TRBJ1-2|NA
TGTTCCAGCAGCCTGGGGGGGGATGGCTACACCTTC
CSSSLGGDGYTF
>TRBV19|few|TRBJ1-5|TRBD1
TGTGCCAGTAGTATCATAGGACAGGGCCGTCAGCCCCAGCATTTT
CASSIIGQGRQPQHF
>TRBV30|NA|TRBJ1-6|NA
TGTGCCTGGAAAGTACTGTCCTCAAATTCACCCCTCCACTTT
CAWKVLSSNSPLHF
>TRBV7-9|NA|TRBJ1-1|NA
TGTGCCAGCAGCTTACCTGCGTGGACAATGAACACTGAAGCTTTCTTT
CASSLPAWTMNTEAFF
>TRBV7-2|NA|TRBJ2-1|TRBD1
TGTGCCAGCAGCTTAGACAGGGGGCTAAGCAATGAGCAGTTCTTC
CASSLDRGLSNEQFF
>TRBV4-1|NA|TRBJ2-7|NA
TGCGCCAGCAGCCAAGGGGGGGGCAGGAGCCTCTCCTACGAGCAGTACTTC
CASSQGGGRSLSYEQYF
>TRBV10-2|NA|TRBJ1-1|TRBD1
TGCGCCAGCGGAGACAGGGGGGATGGCACTGAAGCTTTCTTT
CASGDRGDGTEAFF
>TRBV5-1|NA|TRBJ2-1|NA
TGCGCCAGCAGCTTGGAGAGGAACTTATACAATGAGCAGTTCTTC
CASSLERNLYNEQFF